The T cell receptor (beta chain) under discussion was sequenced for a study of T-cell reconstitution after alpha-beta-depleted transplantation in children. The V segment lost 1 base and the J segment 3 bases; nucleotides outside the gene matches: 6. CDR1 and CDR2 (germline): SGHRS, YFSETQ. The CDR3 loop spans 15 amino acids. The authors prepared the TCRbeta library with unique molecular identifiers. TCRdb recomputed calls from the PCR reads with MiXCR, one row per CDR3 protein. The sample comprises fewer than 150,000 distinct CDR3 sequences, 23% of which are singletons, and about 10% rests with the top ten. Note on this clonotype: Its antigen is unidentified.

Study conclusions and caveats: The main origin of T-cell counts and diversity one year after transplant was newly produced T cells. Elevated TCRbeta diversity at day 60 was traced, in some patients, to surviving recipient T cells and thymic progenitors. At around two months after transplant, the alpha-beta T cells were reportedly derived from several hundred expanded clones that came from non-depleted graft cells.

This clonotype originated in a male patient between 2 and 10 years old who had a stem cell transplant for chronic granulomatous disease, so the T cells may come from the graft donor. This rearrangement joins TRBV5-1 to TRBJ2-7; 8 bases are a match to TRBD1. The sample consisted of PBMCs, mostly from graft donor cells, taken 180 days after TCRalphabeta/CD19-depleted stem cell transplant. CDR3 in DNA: TGCGCCAGCAGCTTGACCGGGACAGGAGACTACGAGCAGTACTTC. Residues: CASSLTGTGDYEQYF.